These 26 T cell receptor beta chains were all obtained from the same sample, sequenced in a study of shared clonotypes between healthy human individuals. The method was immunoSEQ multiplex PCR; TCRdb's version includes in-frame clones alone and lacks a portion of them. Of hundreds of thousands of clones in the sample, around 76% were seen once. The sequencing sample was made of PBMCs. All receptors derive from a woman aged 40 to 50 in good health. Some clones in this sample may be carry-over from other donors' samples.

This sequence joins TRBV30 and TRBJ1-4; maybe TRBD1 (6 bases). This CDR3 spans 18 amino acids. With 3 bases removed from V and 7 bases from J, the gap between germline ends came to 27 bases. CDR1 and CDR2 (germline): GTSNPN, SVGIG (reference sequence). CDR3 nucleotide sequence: TGTGCCTGGAGCGGGGGGGCCAGGCAGCCCCTCAGGGGTGAAAAACTGTTTTTT. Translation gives CAWSGGARQPLRGEKLFF.

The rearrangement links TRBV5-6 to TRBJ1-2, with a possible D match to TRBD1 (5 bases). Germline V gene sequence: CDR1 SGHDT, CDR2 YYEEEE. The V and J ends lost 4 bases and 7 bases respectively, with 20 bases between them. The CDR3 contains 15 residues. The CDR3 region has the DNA TGTGCCAGCAGCGTGGACCCCAGGGATCAGCGTGGCTACACCTTC. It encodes CASSVDPRDQRGYTF.

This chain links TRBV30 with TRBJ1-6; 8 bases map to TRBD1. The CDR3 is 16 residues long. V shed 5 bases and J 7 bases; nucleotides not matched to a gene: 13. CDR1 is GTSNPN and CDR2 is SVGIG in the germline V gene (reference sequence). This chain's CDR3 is CAWWTGSRVANSPLHF. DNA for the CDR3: TGTGCCTGGTGGACAGGGAGTAGGGTGGCAAATTCACCCCTCCACTTT.

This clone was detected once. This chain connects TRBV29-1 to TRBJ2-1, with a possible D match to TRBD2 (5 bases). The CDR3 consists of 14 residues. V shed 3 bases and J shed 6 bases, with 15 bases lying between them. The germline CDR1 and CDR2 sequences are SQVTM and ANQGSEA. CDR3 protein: CSVESDGGPNEQFF. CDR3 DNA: TGCAGCGTTGAGAGTGACGGAGGCCCCAATGAGCAGTTCTTC.

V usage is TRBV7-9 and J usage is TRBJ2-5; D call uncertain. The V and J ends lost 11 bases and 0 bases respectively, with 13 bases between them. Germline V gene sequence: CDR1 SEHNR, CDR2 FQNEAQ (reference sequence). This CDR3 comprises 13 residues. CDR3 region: CAGVFRYQETQYF. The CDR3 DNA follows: TGTGCCGGCGTGTTTCGATACCAAGAGACCCAGTACTTC.

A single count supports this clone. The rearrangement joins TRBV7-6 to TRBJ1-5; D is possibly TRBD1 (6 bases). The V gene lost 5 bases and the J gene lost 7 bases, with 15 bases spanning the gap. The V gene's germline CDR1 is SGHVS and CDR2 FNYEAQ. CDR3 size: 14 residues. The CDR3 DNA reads TGTGCCAGCAGCCTCTCAGGGGCGAACCAGCCCCAGCATTTT. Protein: CASSLSGANQPQHF. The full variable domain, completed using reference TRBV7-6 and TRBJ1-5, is GAGVSQSPRYKVTKRGQDVALRCDPISGHVSLYWYRQALGQGPEFLTYFNYEAQQDKSGLPNDRFSAERPEGSISTLTIQRTEQRDSAMYRCASSLSGANQPQHFGDGTRLSIL.

The CDR3 bases are TGTGCCAGCAGCGTCGGACGGAGCTATGGCTACACCTTC. Its translation: CASSVGRSYGYTF. The chain links TRBV27 to TRBJ1-2; D gene ambiguous. The CDR3 spans 13 residues. V lost 6 bases and J lost 4, with 12 bases in between. CDR1 is MNHEY, CDR2 SMNVEV, per germline (reference sequence).

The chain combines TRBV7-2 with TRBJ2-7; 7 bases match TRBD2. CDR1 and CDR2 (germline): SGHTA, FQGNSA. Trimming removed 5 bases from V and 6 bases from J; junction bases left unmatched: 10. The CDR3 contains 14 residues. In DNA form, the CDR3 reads TGTGCCAGCAGCCCCGGACTAGTCCCAGGCGAGCAGTACTTC. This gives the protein CASSPGLVPGEQYF.

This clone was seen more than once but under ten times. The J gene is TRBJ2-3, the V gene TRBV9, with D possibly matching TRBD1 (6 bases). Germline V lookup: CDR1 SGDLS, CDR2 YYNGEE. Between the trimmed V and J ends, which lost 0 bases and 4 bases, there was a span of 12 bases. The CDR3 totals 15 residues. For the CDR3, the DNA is TGTGCCAGCAGCGTAGCAGCCCCAGGGGCAGATACGCAGTATTTT. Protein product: CASSVAAPGADTQYF.

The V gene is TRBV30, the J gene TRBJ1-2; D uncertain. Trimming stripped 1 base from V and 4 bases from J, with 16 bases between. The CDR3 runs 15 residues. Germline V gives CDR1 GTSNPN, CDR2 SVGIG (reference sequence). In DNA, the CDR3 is TGTGCCTGGAGTGGGGGTAGGAGTGAGAGCTATGGCTACACCTTC. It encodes CAWSGGRSESYGYTF.

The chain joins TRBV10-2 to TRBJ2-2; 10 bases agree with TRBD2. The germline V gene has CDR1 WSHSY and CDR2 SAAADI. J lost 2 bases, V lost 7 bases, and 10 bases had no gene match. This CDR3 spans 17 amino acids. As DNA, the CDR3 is TGCGCCAGCAAGGAACCCGGACTAGCGGAAAACACCGGGGAGCTGTTTTTT. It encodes CASKEPGLAENTGELFF.

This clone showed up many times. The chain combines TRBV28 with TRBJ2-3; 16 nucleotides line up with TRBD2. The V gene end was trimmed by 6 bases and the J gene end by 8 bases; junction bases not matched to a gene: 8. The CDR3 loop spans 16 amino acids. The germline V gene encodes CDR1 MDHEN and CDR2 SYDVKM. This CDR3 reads CASSPAGLAGGGTQYF. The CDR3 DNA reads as TGTGCCAGCAGCCCGGCGGGACTAGCGGGAGGGGGTACGCAGTATTTT.

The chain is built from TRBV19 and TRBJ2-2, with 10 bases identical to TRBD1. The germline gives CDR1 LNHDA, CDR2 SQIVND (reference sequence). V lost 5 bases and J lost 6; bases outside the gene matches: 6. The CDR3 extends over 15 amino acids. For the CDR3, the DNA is TGTGCCAGTAGTGGGAGGACAGGGGGGCCCGGGGAGCTGTTTTTT. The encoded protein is CASSGRTGGPGELFF.

CDR3 in amino acids: CASSLPGQGYEQYF. The CDR3 DNA is TGCGCCAGCAGCCTACCGGGACAGGGTTACGAGCAGTACTTC. This sequence joins TRBV5-1 and TRBJ2-7, with 9 bases aligning to TRBD1. CDR1 SGHRS and CDR2 YFSETQ come from the germline V gene. Trimming cost V 4 bases and J 4 bases; bases outside gene matches: 6. This CDR3 is 14 amino acids long.

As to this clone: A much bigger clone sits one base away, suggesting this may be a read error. CDR3 region: CSVPTGGVGTKYF. The CDR3 DNA sequence: TGCAGCGTTCCGACCGGGGGTGTTGGGACCAAGTACTTC. V is TRBV29-1 and J is TRBJ2-5, with D maybe TRBD2 (6 bases). The germline gives CDR1 SQVTM, CDR2 ANQGSEA. This CDR3 comprises 13 residues.

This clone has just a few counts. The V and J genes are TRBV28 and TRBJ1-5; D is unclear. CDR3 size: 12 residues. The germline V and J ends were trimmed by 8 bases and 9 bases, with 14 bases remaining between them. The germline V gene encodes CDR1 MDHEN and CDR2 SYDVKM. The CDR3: CASCGGVLPQHF. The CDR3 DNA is TGTGCCAGCTGCGGCGGGGTGCTGCCCCAGCATTTT.

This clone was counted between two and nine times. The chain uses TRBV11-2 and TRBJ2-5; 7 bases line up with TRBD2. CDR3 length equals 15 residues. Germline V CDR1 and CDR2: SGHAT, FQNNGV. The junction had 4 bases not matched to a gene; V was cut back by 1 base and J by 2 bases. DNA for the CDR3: TGTGCCAGCAGCTTAGGGGACTATCCACAAGAGACCCAGTACTTC. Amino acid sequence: CASSLGDYPQETQYF.

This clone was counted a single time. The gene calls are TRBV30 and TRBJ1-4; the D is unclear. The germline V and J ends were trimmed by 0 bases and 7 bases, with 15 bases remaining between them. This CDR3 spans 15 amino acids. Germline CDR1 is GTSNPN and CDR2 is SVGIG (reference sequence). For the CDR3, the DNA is TGTGCCTGGAGTGTAGGCTATAGTCAGACTGAAAAACTGTTTTTT. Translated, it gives CAWSVGYSQTEKLFF. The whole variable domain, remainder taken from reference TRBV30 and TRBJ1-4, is SQTIHQWPATLVQPVGSPLSLECTVEGTSNPNLYWYRQAAGRGLQLLFYSVGIGQISSEVPQNLSASRPQDRQFILSSKKLLLSDSGFYLCAWSVGYSQTEKLFFGSGTQLSVL.

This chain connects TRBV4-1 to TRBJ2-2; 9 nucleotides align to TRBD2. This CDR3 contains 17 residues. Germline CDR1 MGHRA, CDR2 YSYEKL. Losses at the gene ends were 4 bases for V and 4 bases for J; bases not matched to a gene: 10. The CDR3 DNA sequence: TGCGCCAGCAGCCTACTACGGCTAGCGGGGACCACCGGGGAGCTGTTTTTT. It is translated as CASSLLRLAGTTGELFF.

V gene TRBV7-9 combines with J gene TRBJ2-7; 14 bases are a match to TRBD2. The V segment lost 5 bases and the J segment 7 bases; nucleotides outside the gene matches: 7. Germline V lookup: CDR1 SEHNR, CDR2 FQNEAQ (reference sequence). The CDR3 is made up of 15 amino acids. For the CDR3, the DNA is TGTGCCAGCAGCGAGCTGGGACTAGCGGGAGTTGAGCAGTACTTC. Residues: CASSELGLAGVEQYF.

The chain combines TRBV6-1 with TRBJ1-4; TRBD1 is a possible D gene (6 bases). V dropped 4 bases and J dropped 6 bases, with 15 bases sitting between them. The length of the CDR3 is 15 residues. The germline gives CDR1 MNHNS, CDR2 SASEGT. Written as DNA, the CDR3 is TGTGCCAGCAGTGCAACGGACAGCCGGGATGAAAAACTGTTTTTT. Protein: CASSATDSRDEKLFF.

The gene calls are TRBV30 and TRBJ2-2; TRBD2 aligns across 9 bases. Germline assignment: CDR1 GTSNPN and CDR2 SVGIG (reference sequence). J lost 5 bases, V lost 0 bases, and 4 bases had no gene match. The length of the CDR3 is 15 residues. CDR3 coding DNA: TGTGCCTGGAGTGTGACTAGCGGAGGAACCGGGGAGCTGTTTTTT. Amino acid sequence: CAWSVTSGGTGELFF. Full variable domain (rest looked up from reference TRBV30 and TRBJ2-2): SQTIHQWPATLVQPVGSPLSLECTVEGTSNPNLYWYRQAAGRGLQLLFYSVGIGQISSEVPQNLSASRPQDRQFILSSKKLLLSDSGFYLCAWSVTSGGTGELFFGEGSRLTVL.

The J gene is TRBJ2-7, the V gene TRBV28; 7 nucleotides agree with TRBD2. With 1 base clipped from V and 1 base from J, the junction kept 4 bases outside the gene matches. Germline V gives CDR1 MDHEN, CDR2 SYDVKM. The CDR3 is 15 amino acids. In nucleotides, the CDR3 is TGTGCCAGCAGTTTATCGGCTAGCGGATCCTACGAGCAGTACTTC. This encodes CASSLSASGSYEQYF.

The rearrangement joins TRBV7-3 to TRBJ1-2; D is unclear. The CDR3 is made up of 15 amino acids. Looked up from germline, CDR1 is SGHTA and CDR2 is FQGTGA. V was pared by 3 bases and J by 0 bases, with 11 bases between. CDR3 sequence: CASSLDPTSNYGYTF. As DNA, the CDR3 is TGTGCCAGCAGCTTGGACCCCACTTCTAACTATGGCTACACCTTC.

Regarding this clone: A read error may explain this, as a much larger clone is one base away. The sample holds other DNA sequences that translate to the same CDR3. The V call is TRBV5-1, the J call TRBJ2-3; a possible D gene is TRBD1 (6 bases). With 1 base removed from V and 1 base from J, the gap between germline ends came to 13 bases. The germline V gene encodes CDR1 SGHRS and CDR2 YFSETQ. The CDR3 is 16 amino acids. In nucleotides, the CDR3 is TGCGCCAGCAGCTTGTGGGGGCAAGGGGGCACAGATACGCAGTATTTT. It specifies CASSLWGQGGTDTQYF.

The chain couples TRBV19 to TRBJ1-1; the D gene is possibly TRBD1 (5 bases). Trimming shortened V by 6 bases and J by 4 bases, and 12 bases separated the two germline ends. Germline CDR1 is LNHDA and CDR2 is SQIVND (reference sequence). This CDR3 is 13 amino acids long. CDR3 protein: CASRVKGATEAFF. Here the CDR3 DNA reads TGTGCCAGTAGGGTAAAAGGGGCCACTGAAGCTTTCTTT. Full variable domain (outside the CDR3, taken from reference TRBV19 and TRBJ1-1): DGGITQSPKYLFRKEGQNVTLSCEQNLNHDAMYWYRQDPGQGLRLIYYSQIVNDFQKGDIAEGYSVSREKKESFPLTVTSAQKNPTAFYLCASRVKGATEAFFGQGTRLTVV.